This paragraph reports one TCR beta chain. Authors' analysis steps: Nucleated cell number was recorded as an estimate derived from reference gene primer amplification. Profiled with immunoSEQ multiplex PCR; TCRdb holds only in-frame clones, not every one. V and J calls and clone size are given by that table; D and trimming were obtained from the DNA. This table has about 110,000 clones, about 93% appearing once. This sample was included in a study of blood T cell repertoires in COVID-19. The CDR3 has 14 residues. Germline CDR1 is LGHNA and CDR2 is YSLEER. V gave up 1 base and J gave up 2 bases, with 7 bases separating them.

The sequencing input was peripheral blood. This TCR came from a woman aged 25 to 45 with acute or convalescent COVID-19. This chain connects TRBV4-3 to TRBJ2-3; D gene uncertain. The CDR3 region is CASSQGRDTDTQYF. The CDR3 region has the DNA TGCGCCAGCAGCCAAGGGAGAGACACAGATACGCAGTATTTT.